This T cell receptor beta chain derives from a study of shared clonotypes between healthy human individuals. This CDR3 contains 13 residues. From germline, CDR1 is SGHTA and CDR2 FQGTGA. V trimming: 4 bases; J trimming: 7 bases; junction bases outside the gene matches: 4. Here immunoSEQ multiplex PCR was the method, and the copy in TCRdb shows in-frame clones only, minus some. This sample has more than 2 million clones, with about 95% found just once. All donors were healthy HIV-negative adults lacking recent acute infections or vaccinations. Every contributor of samples was a Caucasian grown-up residing in Nashville, Tennessee. With respect to this clone: Its antigen is unknown.

Notes on the study in general: Across subsets, estimated richness was generally greater for naive than for memory populations.

The origin of this receptor is a man between 18 and 29 years old in good health. The source material was naive CD4+ T cells sorted from blood. This sample's subset: CD45RA+ positively selected. The rearrangement links TRBV7-3 to TRBJ1-2; TRBD1 matches at 9 bases. CDR3 DNA sequence: TGTGCCAGCAGCTCCGGGACAGGGTCTGGCTACACCTTC. Amino acid sequence: CASSSGTGSGYTF.